This T cell receptor (beta chain) comes out of a study of shared clonotypes between healthy human individuals. Study-wide points: Generally, naive subsets (rather than memory subsets) showed larger estimated richness.

The CDR3 totals 12 residues. Germline values: CDR1 GTSNPN, CDR2 SVGIG (reference sequence). The V and J ends lost 1 base and 0 bases respectively, with 3 bases between them. Worth noting for this clone: Its antigen is not identified.

All participating donors were Caucasian adults from Nashville, Tennessee. Researchers ran the assay at a deep level. Clones were sequenced by immunoSEQ multiplex PCR, and TCRdb holds only the in-frame ones, with some missing. The table lists approximately 340,000 clones, approximately 79% of them singletons. Sequenced input: memory CD4+ T cells sorted from blood. Subset noted: CD45RA-negative fraction. The chain employs TRBV30 and TRBJ1-1; D is undetermined. The sequence was obtained from a man aged 25-45 years in good health. As DNA, the CDR3 is TGTGCCTGGAGTGACGTGAACACTGAAGCTTTCTTT. Translation gives CAWSDVNTEAFF.